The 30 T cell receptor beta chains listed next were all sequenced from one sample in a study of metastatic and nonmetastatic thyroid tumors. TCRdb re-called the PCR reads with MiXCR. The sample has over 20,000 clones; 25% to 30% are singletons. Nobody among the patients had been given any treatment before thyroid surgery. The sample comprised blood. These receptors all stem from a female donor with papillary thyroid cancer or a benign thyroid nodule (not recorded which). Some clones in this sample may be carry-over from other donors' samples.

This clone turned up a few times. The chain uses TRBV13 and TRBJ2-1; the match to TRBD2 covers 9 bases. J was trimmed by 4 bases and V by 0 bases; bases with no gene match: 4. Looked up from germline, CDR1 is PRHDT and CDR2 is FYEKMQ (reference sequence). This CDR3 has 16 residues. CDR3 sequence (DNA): TGTGCCAGCAGCTTAGGGACTAGCGGCACTTACAATGAGCAGTTCTTC. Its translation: CASSLGTSGTYNEQFF.

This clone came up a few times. The CDR3 reads CASSLSGDTQYF. For the CDR3, the DNA is TGTGCCAGCAGTTTATCAGGAGATACGCAGTATTTT. This rearrangement joins TRBV27 to TRBJ2-3; D not certain. Trimming pared 0 bases from V and 5 bases from J, leaving 3 bases between. The CDR3 is made up of 12 amino acids. The germline V gene has CDR1 MNHEY and CDR2 SMNVEV (reference sequence).

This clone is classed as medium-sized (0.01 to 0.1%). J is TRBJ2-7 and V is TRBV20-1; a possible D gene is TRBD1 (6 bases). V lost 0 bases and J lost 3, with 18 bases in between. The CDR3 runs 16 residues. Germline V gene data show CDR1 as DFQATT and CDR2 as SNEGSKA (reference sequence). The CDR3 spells CSARDSRQAPGYEQYF. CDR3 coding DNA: TGCAGTGCTAGAGATAGTAGACAGGCCCCCGGCTACGAGCAGTACTTC.

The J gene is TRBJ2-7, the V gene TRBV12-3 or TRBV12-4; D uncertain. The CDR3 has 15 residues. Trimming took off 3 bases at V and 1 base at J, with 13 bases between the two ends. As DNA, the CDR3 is TGTGCCAGCAGTTTTGGGCCAGAAGGTTCCTACGAGCAGTACTTC. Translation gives CASSFGPEGSYEQYF.

The CDR3 protein is CASSVTGAGANVLTF. The CDR3 DNA reads TGTGCCAGCAGCGTAACCGGGGCTGGGGCCAACGTCCTGACTTTC. This chain links TRBV9 with TRBJ2-6, with TRBD2 as a possible D gene (5 bases). The CDR3 runs 15 residues. CDR1 and CDR2 from the germline V gene are SGDLS and YYNGEE. V was cut by 1 base and J by 2 bases, with 7 bases left in between.

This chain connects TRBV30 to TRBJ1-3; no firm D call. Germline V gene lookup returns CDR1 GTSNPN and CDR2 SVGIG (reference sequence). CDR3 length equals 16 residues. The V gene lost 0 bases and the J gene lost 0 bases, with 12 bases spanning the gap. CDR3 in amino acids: CAWSVGPGDSGNTIYF. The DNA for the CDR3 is TGTGCCTGGAGTGTAGGACCCGGAGACTCTGGAAACACCATATATTTT.

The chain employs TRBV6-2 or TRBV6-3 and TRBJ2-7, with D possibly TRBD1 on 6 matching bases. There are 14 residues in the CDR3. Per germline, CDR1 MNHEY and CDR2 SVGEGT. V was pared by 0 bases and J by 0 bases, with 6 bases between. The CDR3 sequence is CASSYSDSSYEQYV. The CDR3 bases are TGTGCCAGCAGTTACTCGGACAGCTCCTACGAGCAGTACGTC.

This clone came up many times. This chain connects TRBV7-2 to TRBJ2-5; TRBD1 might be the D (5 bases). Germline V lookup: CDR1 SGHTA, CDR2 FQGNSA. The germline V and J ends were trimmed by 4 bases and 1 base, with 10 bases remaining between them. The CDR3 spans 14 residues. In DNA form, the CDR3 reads TGTGCCAGCAGCTCTACAGGAGTCCAAGAGACCCAGTACTTC. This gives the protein CASSSTGVQETQYF.

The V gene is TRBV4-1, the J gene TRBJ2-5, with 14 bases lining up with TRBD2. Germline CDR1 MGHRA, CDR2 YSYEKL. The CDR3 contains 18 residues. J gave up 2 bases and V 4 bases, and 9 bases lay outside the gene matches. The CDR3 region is CASSPRLAGGVIQETQYF. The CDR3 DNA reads TGCGCCAGCAGCCCGAGACTAGCGGGGGGGGTGATACAAGAGACCCAGTACTTC.

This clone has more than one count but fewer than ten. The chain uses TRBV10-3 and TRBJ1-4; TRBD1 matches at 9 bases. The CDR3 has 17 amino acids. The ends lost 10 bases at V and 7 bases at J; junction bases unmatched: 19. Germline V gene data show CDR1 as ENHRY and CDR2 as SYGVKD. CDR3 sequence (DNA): TGTGCCACCTCGGACAATGAAAAGGGACAGGGATCTGAAAAACTGTTTTTT. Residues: CATSDNEKGQGSEKLFF.

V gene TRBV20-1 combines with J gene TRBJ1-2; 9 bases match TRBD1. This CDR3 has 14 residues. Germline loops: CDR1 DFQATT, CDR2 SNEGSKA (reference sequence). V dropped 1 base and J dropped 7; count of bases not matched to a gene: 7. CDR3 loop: CSARAIQGAGGYTF. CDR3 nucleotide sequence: TGCAGTGCTAGAGCAATACAGGGGGCGGGTGGCTACACCTTC.

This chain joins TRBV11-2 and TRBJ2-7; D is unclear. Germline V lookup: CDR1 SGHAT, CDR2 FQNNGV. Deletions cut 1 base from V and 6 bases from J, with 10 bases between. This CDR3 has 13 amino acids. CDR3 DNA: TGTGCCAGCAGCTTAGGTCAGGCCGGCGAGCAGTACTTC. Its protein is CASSLGQAGEQYF.

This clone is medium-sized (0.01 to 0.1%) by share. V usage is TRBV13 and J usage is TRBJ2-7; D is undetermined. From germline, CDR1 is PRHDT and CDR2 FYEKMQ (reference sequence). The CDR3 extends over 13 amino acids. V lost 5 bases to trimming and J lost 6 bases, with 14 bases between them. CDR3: CASSARNQFEQYF. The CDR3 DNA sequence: TGTGCCAGCAGCGCACGAAACCAGTTCGAGCAGTACTTC.

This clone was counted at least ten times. The CDR3 region is CASSLFPGNTEAFF. Here the CDR3 DNA reads TGTGCCAGCAGTTTATTTCCGGGTAACACTGAAGCTTTCTTT. This chain links TRBV27 with TRBJ1-1, with D uncertain. CDR3 length: 14 residues. Per germline, CDR1 MNHEY and CDR2 SMNVEV (reference sequence). The germline V and J ends were trimmed by 1 base and 2 bases, with 8 bases remaining between them.

The CDR3 nucleotides are TGTGCCAGCAGCTTAGGACTAGGATTCCAAGAGACCCAGTACTTC. This codes for CASSLGLGFQETQYF. The chain links TRBV7-3 to TRBJ2-5; 7 bases are shared with TRBD2. The trim removed 2 bases at V and 1 base at J, leaving 4 bases unmatched. This CDR3 has 15 residues. Germline CDR1 reads SGHTA; CDR2 reads FQGTGA.

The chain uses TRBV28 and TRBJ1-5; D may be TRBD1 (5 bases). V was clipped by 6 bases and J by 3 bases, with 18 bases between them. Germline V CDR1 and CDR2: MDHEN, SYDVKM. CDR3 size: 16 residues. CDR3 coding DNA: TGTGCCAGCAGGGGGGATTGGGGAAGGGTCAATCAGCCCCAGCATTTT. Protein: CASRGDWGRVNQPQHF.

CDR3 loop: CASSFQGATNEKLFF. CDR3 DNA: TGCGCCAGCAGCTTTCAGGGGGCGACTAATGAAAAACTGTTTTTT. V is TRBV4-3 and J is TRBJ1-4; TRBD1 matches 8 bases. Trimming cost V 5 bases and J 2 bases; bases outside gene matches: 4. Germline CDR1 and CDR2: LGHNA and YSLEER. The CDR3 spans 15 residues.

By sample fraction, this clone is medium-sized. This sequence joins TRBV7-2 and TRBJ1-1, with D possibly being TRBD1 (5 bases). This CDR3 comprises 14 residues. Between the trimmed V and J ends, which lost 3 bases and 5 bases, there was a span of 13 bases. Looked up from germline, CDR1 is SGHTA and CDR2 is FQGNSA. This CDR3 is CASSLSGGETEAFF. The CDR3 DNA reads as TGTGCCAGCAGCTTGTCGGGAGGGGAAACTGAAGCTTTCTTT.

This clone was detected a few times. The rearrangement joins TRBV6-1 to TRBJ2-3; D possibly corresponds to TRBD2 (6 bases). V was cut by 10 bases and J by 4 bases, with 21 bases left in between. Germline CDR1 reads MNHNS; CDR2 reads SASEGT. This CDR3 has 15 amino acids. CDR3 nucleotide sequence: TGTGCCACCCACCCCAGACTCACGGGGGCAGATACGCAGTATTTT. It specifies CATHPRLTGADTQYF.

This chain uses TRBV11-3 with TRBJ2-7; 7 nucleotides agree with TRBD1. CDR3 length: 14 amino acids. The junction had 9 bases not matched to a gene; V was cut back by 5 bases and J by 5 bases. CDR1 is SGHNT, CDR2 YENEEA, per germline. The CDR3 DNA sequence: TGTGCCAGCAGCGCGGACGGGACAGCGGACGAGCAGTACTTC. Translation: CASSADGTADEQYF.

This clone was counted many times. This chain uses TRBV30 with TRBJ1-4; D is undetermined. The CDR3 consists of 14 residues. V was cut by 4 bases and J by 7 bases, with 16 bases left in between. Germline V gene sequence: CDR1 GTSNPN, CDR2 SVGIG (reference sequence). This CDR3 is CAWNREGPGEKLFF. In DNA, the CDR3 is TGTGCCTGGAACCGGGAGGGTCCGGGTGAAAAACTGTTTTTT.

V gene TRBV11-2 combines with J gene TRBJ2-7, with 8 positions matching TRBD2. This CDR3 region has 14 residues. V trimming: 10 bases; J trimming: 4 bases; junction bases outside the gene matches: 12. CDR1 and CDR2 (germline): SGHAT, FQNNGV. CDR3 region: CAIRVGGDPYEQYF. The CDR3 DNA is TGTGCCATACGTGTCGGGGGGGATCCATACGAGCAGTACTTC.

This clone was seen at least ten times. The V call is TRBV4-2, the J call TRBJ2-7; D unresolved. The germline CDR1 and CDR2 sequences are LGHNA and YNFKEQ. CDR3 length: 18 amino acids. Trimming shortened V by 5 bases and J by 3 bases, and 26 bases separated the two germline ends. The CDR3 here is CASSTETPSGDGIYEQYF. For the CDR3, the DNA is TGTGCCAGCAGCACAGAGACTCCCTCAGGCGATGGGATCTACGAGCAGTACTTC.

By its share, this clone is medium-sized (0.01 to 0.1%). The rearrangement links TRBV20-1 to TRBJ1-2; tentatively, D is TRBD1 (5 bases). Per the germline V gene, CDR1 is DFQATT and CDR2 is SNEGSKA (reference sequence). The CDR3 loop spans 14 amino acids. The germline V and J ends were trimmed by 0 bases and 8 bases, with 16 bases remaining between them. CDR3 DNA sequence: TGCAGTGCTAGAGATCGGGAGGGGTTGAAAGGCTACACCTTC. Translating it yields CSARDREGLKGYTF.

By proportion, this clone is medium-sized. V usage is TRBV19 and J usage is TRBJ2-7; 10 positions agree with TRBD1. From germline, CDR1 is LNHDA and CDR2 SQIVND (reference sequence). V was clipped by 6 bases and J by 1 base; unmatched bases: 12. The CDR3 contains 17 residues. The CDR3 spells CASRRQGATASSYEQYF. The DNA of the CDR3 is TGTGCCAGTAGGCGACAGGGGGCTACTGCAAGTTCCTACGAGCAGTACTTC.

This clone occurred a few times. CDR3 sequence (DNA): TGTGCCAGCAGTCCGCTAGCGGGAGCAACCTACGAGCAGTACTTC. Protein product: CASSPLAGATYEQYF. The rearrangement links TRBV12-3 or TRBV12-4 to TRBJ2-7; 10 nucleotides agree with TRBD2. Trimming took 5 bases from V and 2 from J; bases not matched to a gene: 6. This CDR3 region has 15 residues.

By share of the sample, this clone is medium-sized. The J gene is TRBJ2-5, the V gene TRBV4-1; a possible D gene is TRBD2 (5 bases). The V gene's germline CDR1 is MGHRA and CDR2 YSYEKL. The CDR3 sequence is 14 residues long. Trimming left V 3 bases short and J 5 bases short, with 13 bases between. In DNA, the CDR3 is TGCGCCAGCAGCCATGCGACCCCGGGGGAGACCCAGTACTTC. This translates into CASSHATPGETQYF.

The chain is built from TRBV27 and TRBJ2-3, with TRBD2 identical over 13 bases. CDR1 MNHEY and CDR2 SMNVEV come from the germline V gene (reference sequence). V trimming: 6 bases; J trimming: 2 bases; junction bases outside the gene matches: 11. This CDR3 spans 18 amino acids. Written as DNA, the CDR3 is TGTGCCAGCAGGAGGGGACTAGCGGGAAGTTCCATCACAGATACGCAGTATTTT. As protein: CASRRGLAGSSITDTQYF.

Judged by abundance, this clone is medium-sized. The CDR3 is CSAERGYGYTF. CDR3 in DNA: TGCAGTGCGGAGAGGGGATATGGCTACACCTTC. The V call is TRBV20-1, the J call TRBJ1-2, with a tentative D call TRBD1 (5 bases). The CDR3 has 11 amino acids. V was clipped by 6 bases and J by 5 bases, with 10 bases between them. Germline loops: CDR1 DFQATT, CDR2 SNEGSKA (reference sequence).

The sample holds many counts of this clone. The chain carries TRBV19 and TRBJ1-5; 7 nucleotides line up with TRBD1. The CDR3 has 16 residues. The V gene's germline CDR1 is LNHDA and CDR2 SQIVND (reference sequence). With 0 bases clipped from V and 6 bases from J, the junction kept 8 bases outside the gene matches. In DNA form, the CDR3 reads TGTGCCAGTAGTATAGATGAAGGGGGCTTCGTTCAGCCCCAGCATTTT. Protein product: CASSIDEGGFVQPQHF.